The entry below gives a single TCR beta chain sequence along with its context. The data were obtained in a study of patients and donors after allogeneic stem cell transplantation. MiXCR, applied by TCRdb to the RT-PCR reads, yields one record per CDR3 protein. The data contain about a million distinct CDR3 sequences, about 20% of them singletons. Germline V gene sequence: CDR1 DFQATT, CDR2 SNEGSKA (reference sequence). Trimming removed 1 base from V and 12 bases from J; junction bases left unmatched: 16. The CDR3 is made up of 16 amino acids. The sequenced sample consisted of blood, either unsorted or a sorted T cell fraction (not recorded which). The TCR sequence derives from a human donor who was either an allogeneic HSCT recipient or a stem cell or donor lymphocyte infusion donor (not recorded which). It is not recorded whose cells these are; they may come from a transplant donor. This rearrangement joins TRBV20-1 to TRBJ2-1, with TRBD1 matching 9 bases. CDR3 DNA sequence: TGCAGTGCTAGAGGGTTCGGGACAGGGCTCCCCGGGTCGCAGTTCTTC. It codes for CSARGFGTGLPGSQFF.